These T cell receptor beta chains were read from a single sample in a study of T cells in Graves' hyperthyroidism and ophthalmopathy. TCRdb passed the multiplex PCR reads through MiXCR, listing each CDR3 protein once. The sample lists fewer than 650,000 distinct CDR3 sequences, roughly 15% occurring once. The sample consisted of blood. These receptors originate from a middle-aged woman with Graves' ophthalmopathy. The CDR3 runs from the conserved cysteine through the conserved F or W. D genes are given only for firm matches. Clone sizes are given selectively: once, few, many, or a class where the clone is expanded.

d_gene	v_gene	j_gene	abundance	CDR3aa	CDR3nt
TRBD2	TRBV12-3/TRBV12-4	TRBJ2-7	many	CASRTTSGRNYEQYF	TGTGCCAGCAGAACGACTAGCGGGAGGAACTACGAGCAGTACTTC
TRBD1	TRBV28	TRBJ2-7	many	CATGTVYEQYF	TGTGCCACGGGGACAGTCTACGAGCAGTACTTC
NA	TRBV6-1	TRBJ1-6	few	CASRGARDYNSPLHF	TGTGCCAGCAGGGGGGCCCGGGACTATAATTCACCCCTCCACTTT
NA	TRBV10-3	TRBJ2-7	many	CAISDEDNYSYEQYF	TGTGCCATCAGTGATGAAGACAATTACTCCTACGAGCAGTACTTC
NA	TRBV2	TRBJ1-1	many	CASSTGREEGMNTEAFF	TGTGCCAGCAGCACGGGCAGGGAAGAGGGAATGAACACTGAAGCTTTCTTT
TRBD2	TRBV20-1	TRBJ2-5	many	CSAPLAIQETQYF	TGCAGTGCCCCACTAGCGATCCAAGAGACCCAGTACTTC
NA	TRBV2	TRBJ2-7	many	CASGGTFYEQYF	TGTGCCAGCGGAGGGACCTTCTACGAGCAGTACTTC
TRBD1	TRBV6-1	TRBJ2-7	NA	CASTGQVRSDEQYF	TGTGCCAGCACCGGACAGGTCCGGTCCGACGAGCAGTACTTC
NA	TRBV14	TRBJ1-2	few	CASSPGEGPYYGYTF	TGTGCCAGCAGCCCCGGGGAGGGGCCCTACTATGGCTACACCTTC
TRBD2	TRBV9	TRBJ2-5	many	CASSVGTSGRRETQYF	TGTGCCAGCAGCGTGGGGACTAGCGGGAGGAGGGAGACCCAGTACTTC
NA	TRBV12-3/TRBV12-4	TRBJ1-5	NA	CASTDERGYQPQHF	TGTGCCAGCACCGATGAGCGGGGCTATCAGCCCCAGCATTTT
TRBD1	TRBV7-2	TRBJ2-7	many	CASSRTGSGYEQYF	TGTGCCAGCAGCCGGACAGGGTCTGGCTACGAGCAGTACTTC
TRBD2	TRBV27	TRBJ2-5	NA	CASSLSRGLAGAETQYF	TGTGCCAGCAGTTTAAGTAGGGGACTAGCGGGAGCGGAGACCCAGTACTTC
NA	TRBV10-3	TRBJ2-7	many	CAIRDEPSYEQYF	TGTGCCATCAGGGATGAACCCTCCTACGAGCAGTACTTC
TRBD2	TRBV6-2/TRBV6-3	TRBJ2-7	NA	CASSHPGWGLYEQYF	TGTGCCAGCAGTCATCCTGGGTGGGGACTATACGAGCAGTACTTC
TRBD2	TRBV29-1	TRBJ2-5	many	CSVEVGTKAVATQYF	TGCAGCGTTGAAGTCGGGACTAAGGCCGTGGCGACCCAGTACTTC
NA	TRBV30	TRBJ1-5	many	CACQTDSNQPQHF	TGTGCCTGTCAGACAGATAGCAATCAGCCCCAGCATTTT
NA	TRBV7-2	TRBJ2-7	few	CASSVVPSYEQYF	TGTGCCAGCAGCGTGGTGCCCTCCTACGAGCAGTACTTC
NA	TRBV20-1	TRBJ2-7	NA	CSARVPLKYEQYF	TGCAGTGCTAGAGTCCCCCTTAAGTACGAGCAGTACTTC
NA	TRBV12-3/TRBV12-4	TRBJ1-2	many	CASSNGRVANYGYTF	TGTGCCAGCAGTAACGGACGGGTAGCTAACTATGGCTACACCTTC
NA	TRBV28	TRBJ1-1	few	CASSLYQTRGGRVGAFF	TGTGCCAGCAGTTTATATCAAACGCGGGGGGGGCGAGTGGGAGCTTTCTTT
NA	TRBV12-3/TRBV12-4	TRBJ2-5	NA	CASSFEGMRQETQYF	TGTGCCAGCAGTTTTGAGGGTATGAGGCAAGAGACCCAGTACTTC
TRBD2	TRBV27	TRBJ2-7	many	CASSFGGSLTYEQYF	TGTGCCAGCAGTTTTGGCGGGAGTCTGACCTACGAGCAGTACTTC
NA	TRBV28	TRBJ2-7	many	CASSTSPAYEQYF	TGTGCCAGCAGCACGAGCCCGGCTTACGAGCAGTACTTC
TRBD1	TRBV19	TRBJ1-1	many	CASSIYPRGTTEAFF	TGTGCCAGTAGTATTTATCCCAGGGGGACCACTGAAGCTTTCTTT
TRBD1	TRBV11-2	TRBJ1-1	many	CASSQGTDTEAFF	TGTGCCAGCAGCCAAGGGACAGACACTGAAGCTTTCTTT
NA	TRBV7-2	TRBJ2-5	NA	CASSILGYETQYF	TGTGCCAGCAGCATACTAGGGTACGAGACCCAGTACTTC
TRBD1	TRBV6-1	TRBJ2-5	few	CASSPGQGIEETQYF	TGTGCCAGCAGCCCGGGACAGGGAATTGAGGAGACCCAGTACTTC
NA	TRBV30	TRBJ1-5	many	CAWSGLFSQPQHF	TGTGCCTGGAGTGGGCTGTTCTCTCAGCCCCAGCATTTT
NA	TRBV20-1	TRBJ1-2	many	CSASPGQTSNYGYTF	TGCAGTGCTAGCCCCGGCCAGACTTCTAACTATGGCTACACCTTC
TRBD1	TRBV7-8	TRBJ2-7	many	CASSFGTDLNEQYF	TGTGCCAGCAGCTTCGGGACAGATCTCAACGAGCAGTACTTC
TRBD1	TRBV19	TRBJ2-2	NA	CASSIARTGIGTGELFF	TGTGCCAGTAGTATAGCACGGACAGGGATAGGCACCGGGGAGCTGTTTTTT
TRBD2	TRBV2	TRBJ2-2	few	CASSAELAGVYSGELFF	TGTGCCAGCAGCGCGGAACTAGCGGGAGTTTATTCTGGGGAGCTGTTTTTT
NA	TRBV7-2	TRBJ2-7	many	CASSAQLTYEQYF	TGTGCCAGCAGCGCACAGCTTACCTACGAGCAGTACTTC
NA	TRBV9	TRBJ1-1	NA	CASSVGAGMNTEAFF	TGTGCCAGCAGCGTAGGGGCAGGGATGAACACTGAAGCTTTCTTT
NA	TRBV2	TRBJ1-2	NA	CASSYTGRLGYTF	TGTGCCAGCAGCTACACAGGGCGGCTCGGCTACACCTTC
NA	TRBV5-6	TRBJ2-7	many	CASSYPGDSGYEQYF	TGTGCCAGCAGCTACCCAGGGGATTCGGGCTACGAGCAGTACTTC
NA	TRBV19	TRBJ1-5	NA	CASSMGPNQPQHF	TGTGCCAGTAGTATGGGGCCGAATCAGCCCCAGCATTTT